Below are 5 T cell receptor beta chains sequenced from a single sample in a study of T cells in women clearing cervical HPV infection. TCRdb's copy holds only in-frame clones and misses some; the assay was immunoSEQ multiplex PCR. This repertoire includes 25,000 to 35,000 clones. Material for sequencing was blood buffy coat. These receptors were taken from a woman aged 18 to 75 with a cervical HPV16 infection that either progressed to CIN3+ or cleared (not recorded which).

CDR3 DNA, as far as it was read: TGTGCCAGTAGCCAACTCCCGGGACAGGGGGCGATCGGGAATCAGCCC. Its translation: CASSQLPGQGAIGNQP. The entire CDR3 reads CASSQLPGQGAIGNQPQHF. This rearrangement joins TRBV19 to TRBJ1-5; TRBD1 agrees at 12 bases. The CDR3 goes on 3 residues after the read ends, and that part is filled in from the germline J gene. The J segment lost 4 bases and the V segment lost 6 bases, leaving 16 bases of the junction unmatched. CDR3 size: 19 residues. Germline V gives CDR1 LNHDA, CDR2 SQIVND (reference sequence). Filled out from reference TRBV19 and TRBJ1-5, the complete variable domain reads DGGITQSPKYLFRKEGQNVTLSCEQNLNHDAMYWYRQDPGQGLRLIYYSQIVNDFQKGDIAEGYSVSREKKESFPLTVTSAQKNPTAFYLCASSQLPGQGAIGNQPQHFGDGTRLSIL.

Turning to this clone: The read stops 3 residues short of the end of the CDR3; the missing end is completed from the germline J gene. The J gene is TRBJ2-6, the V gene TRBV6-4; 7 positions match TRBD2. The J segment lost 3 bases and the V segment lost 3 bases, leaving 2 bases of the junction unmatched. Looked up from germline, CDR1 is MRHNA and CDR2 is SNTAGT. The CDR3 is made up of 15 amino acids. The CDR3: CASSERTSGANVLTF. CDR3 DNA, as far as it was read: TGTGCCAGCAGTGAGAGGACTAGTGGGGCCAACGTC.

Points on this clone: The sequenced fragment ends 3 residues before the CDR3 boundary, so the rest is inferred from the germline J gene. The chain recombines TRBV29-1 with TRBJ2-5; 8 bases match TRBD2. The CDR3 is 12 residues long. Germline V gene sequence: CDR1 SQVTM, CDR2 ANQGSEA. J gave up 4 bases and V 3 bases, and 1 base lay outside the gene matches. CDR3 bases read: TGCAGCGTTGACGCGGGGGGAGAGACC. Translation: CSVDAGGET. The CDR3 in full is CSVDAGGETQYF.

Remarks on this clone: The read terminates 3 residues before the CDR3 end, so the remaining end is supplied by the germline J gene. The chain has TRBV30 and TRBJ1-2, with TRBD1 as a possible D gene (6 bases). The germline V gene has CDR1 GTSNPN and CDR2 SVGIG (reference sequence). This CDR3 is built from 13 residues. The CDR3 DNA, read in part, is TGTGCCTGGAGGGAGGGACAAGGCTACGAC. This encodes CAWREGQGYD. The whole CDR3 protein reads CAWREGQGYDYTF.

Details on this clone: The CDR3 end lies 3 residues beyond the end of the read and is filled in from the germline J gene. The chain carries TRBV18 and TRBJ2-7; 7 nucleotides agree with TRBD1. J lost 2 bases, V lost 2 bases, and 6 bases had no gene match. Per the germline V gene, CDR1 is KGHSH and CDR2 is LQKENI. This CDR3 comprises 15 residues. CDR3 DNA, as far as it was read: TGTGCCAGCTCACCAATCGGGACAGACACCTACGAG. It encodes CASSPIGTDTYE. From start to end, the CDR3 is CASSPIGTDTYEQYF.